This T cell receptor (beta chain) was captured in a study of blood T cell repertoires in COVID-19. Cohort 3 recovered donors had two negative PCRs, clearance, or symptom resolution. Method: immunoSEQ multiplex PCR; TCRdb's copy keeps in-frame clones and lacks some. The sample shows about 350,000 clones, more than 75% of them seen only once. The CDR3 is made up of 17 amino acids. Germline loops: CDR1 LGHNT, CDR2 FRNRAP. The ends were cut back, 1 base at V and 1 base at J, with 11 bases in the middle. V usage is TRBV12-5 and J usage is TRBJ1-6; D is undetermined. The TCR was taken from a woman aged 25 to 39 who had recovered from COVID-19. Sequencing input: PBMCs or T cells enriched from blood (not recorded which). The CDR3 reads CASGLGPLGSYNSPLHF. In DNA, the CDR3 is TGTGCTAGTGGTTTGGGGCCCCTAGGTTCCTATAATTCACCCCTCCACTTT.